What follows describes a single TCR beta chain. The sample belongs to a study of blood T cell repertoires in COVID-19. V was clipped by 7 bases and J by 5 bases; unmatched bases: 7. The length of the CDR3 is 13 residues. Germline CDR1 SNHLY, CDR2 FYNNEI. Participants reported their clinical history, and cohort assignment relied on those reports. Recovery meant two consecutive negative NP/OP PCR tests, professional clearance, or resolved symptoms. Generated by immunoSEQ multiplex PCR, the TCRdb table keeps only in-frame clones and is missing some. The data show roughly 450,000 clones, 90% seen once. The J gene is TRBJ2-5, the V gene TRBV2; TRBD2 aligns across 7 bases. The sequencing input was PBMCs or T cells enriched from blood (not recorded which). This sequence originates from a man in his late teens or twenties who had recovered from COVID-19. The CDR3 DNA follows: TGTGCCAGCAAATCGTGGGAGGGGGAGACCCAGTACTTC. Residues: CASKSWEGETQYF.